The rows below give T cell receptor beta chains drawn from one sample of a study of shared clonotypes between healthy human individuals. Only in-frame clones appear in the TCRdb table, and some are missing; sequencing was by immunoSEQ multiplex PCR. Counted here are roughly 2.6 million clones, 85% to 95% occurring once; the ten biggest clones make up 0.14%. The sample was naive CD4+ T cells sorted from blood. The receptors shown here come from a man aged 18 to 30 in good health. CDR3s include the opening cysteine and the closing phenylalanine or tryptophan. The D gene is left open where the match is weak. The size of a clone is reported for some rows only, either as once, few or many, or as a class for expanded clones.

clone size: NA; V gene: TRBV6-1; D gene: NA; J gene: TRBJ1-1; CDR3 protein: CASSHTEAFF; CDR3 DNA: TGTGCCAGCAGTCACACTGAAGCTTTCTTT
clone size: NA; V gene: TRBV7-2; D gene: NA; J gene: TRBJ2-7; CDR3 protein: CATPDSSYEQYF; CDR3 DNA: TGTGCCACCCCGGACAGTTCCTACGAGCAGTACTTC
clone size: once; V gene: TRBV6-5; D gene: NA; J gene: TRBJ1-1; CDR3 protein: CASSRQKNTEAFF; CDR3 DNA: TGTGCCAGCAGCAGACAGAAAAACACTGAAGCTTTCTTT
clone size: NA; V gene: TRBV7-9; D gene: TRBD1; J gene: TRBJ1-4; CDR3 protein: CASSSGTVSTNEKLFF; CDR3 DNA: TGTGCCAGCAGCTCCGGGACAGTTTCAACTAATGAAAAACTGTTTTTT
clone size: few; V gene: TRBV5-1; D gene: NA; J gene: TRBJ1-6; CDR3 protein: CASSLGTGRSPLHF; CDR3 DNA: TGCGCCAGCAGCTTGGGGACCGGTCGGTCACCCCTCCACTTT
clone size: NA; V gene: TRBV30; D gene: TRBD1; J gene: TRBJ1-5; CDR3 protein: CAWSVQGAGQPQHF; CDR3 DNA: TGTGCCTGGAGTGTACAGGGGGCTGGACAGCCCCAGCATTTT
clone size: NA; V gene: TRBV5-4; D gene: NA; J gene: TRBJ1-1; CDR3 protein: CASSETGTEAFF; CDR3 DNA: TGTGCCAGCAGCGAAACAGGGACTGAAGCTTTCTTT
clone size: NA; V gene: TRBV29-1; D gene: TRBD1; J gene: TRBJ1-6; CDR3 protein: CSVDDRDRGRNSPLHF; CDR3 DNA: TGCAGCGTTGATGACCGGGACAGGGGAAGAAATTCACCCCTCCACTTT
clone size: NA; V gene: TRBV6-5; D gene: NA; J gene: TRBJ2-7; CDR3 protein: CASSSPGSYEQYF; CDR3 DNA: TGTGCCAGCAGTTCCCCGGGTTCCTACGAGCAGTACTTC
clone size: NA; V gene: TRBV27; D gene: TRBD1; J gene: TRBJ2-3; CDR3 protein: CASRRGDRVTDTQYF; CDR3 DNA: TGTGCCAGCAGGAGAGGGGACAGGGTCACAGATACGCAGTATTTT